The TCR beta chain described here comes from a study of chemoradiotherapy in HPV16-positive cancers. Study-level points and caveats: Only two HPV16-positive patients supplied the functional HPV-specificity definition. Non-HPV-specific T cells did not expand in tumors during treatment, whereas candidate HPV-specific clones and E7-related motifs did.

Concerning this clone: Its antigen is currently unknown.

The table came from immunoSEQ multiplex PCR; TCRdb's copy has only in-frame clones and leaves some out. The top ten clones hold 4.5% to 7% of a sample with under 15,000 clones, around 87% of them seen once. Per the germline V gene, CDR1 is SNHLY and CDR2 is FYNNEI. Trimming left V 7 bases short and J 3 bases short, with 13 bases between. The CDR3 runs 14 residues. The clonotype comes from a human donor with HPV-associated anogenital cancer. The sequences come from blood, collected from a patient who underwent chemoradiotherapy. The chain employs TRBV2 and TRBJ1-5, with no clear D. CDR3: CASKWESDNQPQHF. CDR3 nucleotides: TGTGCCAGCAAGTGGGAATCGGACAATCAGCCCCAGCATTTT.